Presented here are 5 T cell receptor beta chains from one specimen sequenced in a study of beta chain features in type 1 diabetes. Sequenced material consisted of expressed TCRB transcripts (all of the isolated RNA was reverse transcribed). Only in-frame clones appear in the TCRdb table, and some are missing; sequencing was by immunoSEQ multiplex PCR. The table lists a few hundred thousand clones, 25% to 35% of them singletons. The sequenced sample consisted of central memory CD4+ T cells from blood. The receptors were sampled from a young man in good health.

This clone was found many times. The CDR3 bases are TGTGCCTGGAGGACCTGGGAGACCCAGTACTTC. It codes for CAWRTWETQYF. This rearrangement joins TRBV30 to TRBJ2-5; no definite D call. V gave up 3 bases and J gave up 5 bases, with 7 bases separating them. This CDR3 has 11 amino acids. Germline CDR1 GTSNPN, CDR2 SVGIG (reference sequence).

The chain couples TRBV6-4 to TRBJ2-3; D gene ambiguous. V lost 6 bases to trimming and J lost 5 bases, with 6 bases between them. CDR3 length: 11 residues. Germline V CDR1 and CDR2: MRHNA, SNTAGT. As DNA, the CDR3 is TGTGCCAGCAGGGCCGGAGATACGCAGTATTTT. Translated, it gives CASRAGDTQYF.

This rearrangement joins TRBV4-3 to TRBJ2-1, with D possibly being TRBD2 (6 bases). V was trimmed by 0 bases and J by 1 base, leaving 13 bases between them. Germline assignment: CDR1 LGHNA and CDR2 YSLEER. The CDR3 length is 17 residues. The CDR3 protein is CASSQDRAGSSYNEQFF. The CDR3 DNA reads as TGCGCCAGCAGCCAAGATAGAGCGGGCAGTTCCTACAATGAGCAGTTCTTC.

This clone turned up a few times. A much larger clone lies one base from this, so it may be a read error. V is TRBV30 and J is TRBJ1-1; unclear D gene. The CDR3 length is 11 residues. Germline CDR1 and CDR2: GTSNPN and SVGIG (reference sequence). Trimming removed 0 bases from V and 5 bases from J, with 4 bases in between. CDR3: CAWSVKTEAFF. DNA of the CDR3: TGTGCCTGGAGTGTTAAGACTGAAGCTTTCTTT.

A remark on this clone: The sample holds other DNA sequences that translate to the same CDR3. The chain uses TRBV29-1 and TRBJ2-7, with D possibly TRBD2 on 8 matching bases. This CDR3 spans 13 amino acids. Germline values: CDR1 SQVTM, CDR2 ANQGSEA. V was clipped by 6 bases and J by 3 bases, with 15 bases between them. The CDR3 region is CSVGGGQNYEQYF. The DNA for the CDR3 is TGCAGCGTCGGGGGGGGACAGAACTACGAGCAGTACTTC.